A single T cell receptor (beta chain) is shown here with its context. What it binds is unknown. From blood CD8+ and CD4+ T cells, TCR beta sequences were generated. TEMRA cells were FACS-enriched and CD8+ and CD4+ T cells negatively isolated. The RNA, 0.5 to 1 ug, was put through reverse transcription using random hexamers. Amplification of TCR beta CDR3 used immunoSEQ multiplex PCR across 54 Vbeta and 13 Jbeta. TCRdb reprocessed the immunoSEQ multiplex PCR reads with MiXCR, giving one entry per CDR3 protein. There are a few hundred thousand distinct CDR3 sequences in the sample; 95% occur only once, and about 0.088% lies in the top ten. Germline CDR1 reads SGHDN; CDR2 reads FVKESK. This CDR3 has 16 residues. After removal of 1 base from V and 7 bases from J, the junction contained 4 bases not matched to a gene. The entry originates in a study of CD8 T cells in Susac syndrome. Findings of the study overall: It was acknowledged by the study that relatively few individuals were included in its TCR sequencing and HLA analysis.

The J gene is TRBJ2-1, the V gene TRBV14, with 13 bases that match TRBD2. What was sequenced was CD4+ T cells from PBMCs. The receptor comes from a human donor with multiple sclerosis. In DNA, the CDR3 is TGTGCCAGCAGCCAAGCACTAGCGGGAGGGCCGAATGAGCAGTTCTTC. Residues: CASSQALAGGPNEQFF.